A selection of T cell receptor beta chains follows, all from one sample in a study of shared clonotypes between healthy human individuals. Using immunoSEQ multiplex PCR, the repertoire was profiled, and TCRdb retains in-frame clones only, with some absent. The table includes 950,000 to 1,300,000 clones, approximately 72% detected once. The specimen sequenced was memory CD4+ T cells sorted from blood. All receptors derive from a young man in good health. Both conserved end residues are part of each CDR3. A D gene is named only where the DNA matches it firmly. The size of a clone is reported for some rows only, either as once, few or many, or as a class for expanded clones.

>TRBJ2-5|once|TRBD1|TRBV5-1
CASSLEGAVVAQYF
TGCGCCAGCAGCTTGGAGGGGGCGGTCGTGGCCCAGTACTTC
>TRBJ2-5|.|.|TRBV6-5
CASSSSNRFLETQYF
TGTGCCAGCAGTTCCTCCAATAGGTTTCTAGAGACCCAGTACTTC
>TRBJ2-7|.|TRBD1|TRBV9
CASSVGQGNSYEQYF
TGTGCCAGCAGCGTGGGACAGGGGAACTCCTACGAGCAGTACTTC
>TRBJ2-3|.|.|TRBV28
CASSLFSTGTDTQYF
TGTGCCAGCAGTTTATTCTCCACGGGAACAGATACGCAGTATTTT
>TRBJ2-5|.|TRBD1|TRBV29-1
CSVDRGRSDTQYF
TGCAGCGTAGACAGGGGTCGTAGTGATACCCAGTACTTC
>TRBJ2-7|many|.|TRBV7-2
CASSRRGGLSSYEQYF
TGTGCCAGCAGCAGGAGGGGGGGGCTCAGCTCCTACGAGCAGTACTTC
>TRBJ1-5|.|.|TRBV28
CASLRNSNQPQHF
TGTGCCAGCCTCAGGAACAGCAATCAGCCCCAGCATTTT
>TRBJ1-5|few|.|TRBV9
CASSVGTGNQPQHF
TGTGCCAGCAGCGTAGGAACAGGTAATCAGCCCCAGCATTTT
>TRBJ2-5|.|.|TRBV11-1
CASSSPKTTYQETQYF
TGTGCCAGCAGCTCACCGAAGACCACGTACCAAGAGACCCAGTACTTC
>TRBJ2-6|.|.|TRBV18
CASSPPVSSSGANVLTF
TGTGCCAGCTCACCACCCGTGTCCAGCTCTGGGGCCAACGTCCTGACTTTC
>TRBJ2-5|many|TRBD2|TRBV5-1
CASSVSGTSGGRETQYF
TGCGCCAGCAGCGTCTCCGGGACTAGCGGGGGGAGGGAGACCCAGTACTTC
>TRBJ2-2|.|TRBD2|TRBV7-2
CASSQRTSGNTGELFF
TGTGCCAGCAGCCAAAGGACTAGCGGGAACACCGGGGAGCTGTTTTTT
>TRBJ2-7|.|TRBD1|TRBV7-2
CASSPTGTGVVGQYF
TGTGCCAGCAGCCCTACCGGGACAGGGGTGGTTGGGCAGTACTTC
>TRBJ1-1|once|.|TRBV28
CASSLPLGALGAFF
TGTGCCAGCAGTCTCCCCCTGGGGGCCTTGGGGGCTTTCTTT
>TRBJ1-1|.|.|TRBV28
CASSGQISTEAFF
TGTGCCAGCAGTGGGCAAATTAGCACTGAAGCTTTCTTT
>TRBJ2-3|.|TRBD2|TRBV11-2
CASRGLAGASTDTQYF
TGTGCCAGCAGGGGACTAGCGGGAGCAAGCACAGATACGCAGTATTTT
>TRBJ2-7|once|TRBD1|TRBV6-1
CASHPGGSSYEQYF
TGTGCCAGCCATCCAGGGGGCAGCTCCTACGAGCAGTACTTC
>TRBJ1-2|.|TRBD1|TRBV9
CASSPSGQGGRYTF
TGTGCCAGCAGCCCCTCGGGACAGGGAGGGCGCTACACCTTC
>TRBJ1-2|.|TRBD1|TRBV4-3
CASSRALTGNYGYTF
TGCGCCAGCAGCCGCGCTCTGACAGGGAATTATGGCTACACCTTC
>TRBJ1-1|.|TRBD1|TRBV5-1
CASSSTGTGGSEAFF
TGCGCCAGCAGCTCAACCGGGACAGGGGGCTCTGAAGCTTTCTTT
>TRBJ2-2|.|TRBD2|TRBV30
CAWGLGGTGELFF
TGTGCCTGGGGACTCGGGGGGACCGGGGAGCTGTTTTTT
>TRBJ2-7|.|TRBD1|TRBV2
CASSRRQGTDEQYF
TGTGCCAGCAGTCGTCGACAGGGGACCGACGAGCAGTACTTC
>TRBJ1-1|.|.|TRBV6-1
CASSELVRATEAFF
TGTGCCAGCAGTGAATTAGTAAGGGCGACTGAAGCTTTCTTT